The present T cell receptor (beta chain) was sequenced within a study of blood T cell repertoires in COVID-19. Study as a whole: The origin of the acute and convalescent COVID-19 samples was the United States, Italy and Spain.

Per the authors' pipeline: Researchers report that nucleated cell counts were estimated from reference gene primer amplification. Repertoires were generated with immunoSEQ multiplex PCR, while TCRdb's copy carries only in-frame clones and drops some. The V and J calls and clone size come from that table; D and trimming were worked out from the DNA. The table has about half a million clones, 80% to 90% seen once. The length of the CDR3 is 14 residues. The germline V gene has CDR1 MNHEY and CDR2 SMNVEV (reference sequence). J was trimmed by 5 bases and V by 7 bases; bases with no gene match: 8. The TCR originated in a human donor in a cohort sampled during active COVID-19. Source material: peripheral blood. The chain carries TRBV27 and TRBJ2-7; TRBD1 aligns across 10 bases. CDR3 region: CASIVRTGGDEQYF. In DNA form, the CDR3 reads TGTGCCAGCATCGTCCGGACAGGGGGTGACGAGCAGTACTTC.